The T cell receptor (beta chain) described here comes from a study of blood T cell repertoires in COVID-19 (TCRdb year 2020). Regarding the study in general: Samples covering the acute and convalescent phases of COVID-19 were provided by collaborators in the United States, Italy and Spain. The prospective study material was composed of cDNA or gDNA derived from T cells, B-cell-depleted T cells, or PBMCs. Deeply sampled blood TCRbeta repertoires from subjects exposed to, actively infected with, or recovered from COVID-19 were included in the dataset. The repertoires were released in a freely available public database intended as a resource for research on the immune response to SARS-CoV-2. Samples were obtained from the ongoing ImmuneRACE study (first 160 participants) and from some 1,200 subjects provided by 6 global collaborators. Nearly every sample came with metadata listing a de-identified subject ID, COVID-19 status, age in years and sex. Where HLA class I and class II types were available, the types were taken from metadata supplied by the sample provider, not from assay-based typing.

The immunoSEQ Assay, a bias-controlled multiplex PCR, was used to amplify TCRbeta CDR3 regions from genomic DNA. As for how the authors treated the data: Nucleated cell counts per sample were estimated from amplification of reference gene primers within the assay. To quantify the absolute abundance of each unique TCRbeta CDR3 rearrangement, sequence reads were collapsed and filtered. For each sample, productive Simpson clonality was calculated as the square root of Simpson's diversity index over productive rearrangements. Drawn from immuneACCESS, this table holds only the in-frame rearrangements with V and J called that TCRdb kept. Clones are partly lost; checked studies trace under half to an unresolved V gene and leave the rest unexplained. V and J calls and clone size come straight from that table; D and trimming were deduced from the DNA. In this sample the table shows fewer than 350,000 clones, approximately 84% of which occur a single time. Of the sample, around 2.1% falls within the top ten clones.

Regarding this clone: The specificity of this receptor is unknown. No much larger clone is present one base from it, and per-base qualities are unavailable.

The investigation overall reported the following: How much clinical and demographic metadata was included differed by source and by participant, and the metadata was provided uncurated.

Samples from volunteer blood donors who had recovered from COVID-19 were contributed by a second Seattle source. Whole blood was collected in K2EDTA tubes by collaborating institutions according to the institutions' own protocols. For TCRbeta analysis, collaborators shipped samples as frozen whole blood, isolated PBMCs, or DNA extracted from either of those sample types. Deletion took 6 bases off V and 11 bases off J, with a span of 25 bases between the germline ends. CDR1 and CDR2, looked up from the germline V gene, are MDHEN and SYDVKM. From cysteine to phenylalanine, the CDR3 is 15 amino acids long. The CDR3 DNA has 45 bases and is translated from base 1.

Sequencing used peripheral blood. The chain is made from TRBV28 and TRBJ1-1, with an unclear D gene assignment. The sequence was collected from a woman in her twenties or thirties who had recovered from COVID-19. The CDR3 has the sequence CASSTLEPGGSEAFF. At the DNA level, the sequence is TGTGCCAGCAGCACCCTCGAGCCTGGAGGGAGTGAGGCTTTCTTT.